The next 27 T cell receptor beta chains were all read from a single sample in a study of blood T cell repertoires in COVID-19. TCRdb's table, derived via immunoSEQ multiplex PCR, lists solely in-frame clones and lacks some. The repertoire holds 100,000 to 150,000 clones, with approximately 74% as singletons. Sample: peripheral blood. The origin of the receptors is a man in his fifties or sixties with acute or convalescent COVID-19.

This chain connects TRBV6-6 to TRBJ1-6; D call uncertain. The CDR3 has 14 amino acids. The germline V gene encodes CDR1 MNHNY and CDR2 SVGAGI (reference sequence). Trimming took off 5 bases at V and 4 bases at J, with 9 bases between the two ends. The chain's CDR3 is CASSVQWYNSPLHF. CDR3 nucleotide sequence: TGTGCCAGCAGTGTCCAGTGGTATAATTCACCCCTCCACTTT.

The genes are TRBV4-1 and TRBJ2-1, with 8 bases fitting TRBD2. In germline, CDR1 is MGHRA, CDR2 YSYEKL. CDR3 length equals 16 residues. Germline trimming cut 4 bases from V and 1 base from J; bases unmatched to any gene: 6. The CDR3 nucleotides read TGCGCCAGCAGCCTCCGACTAGCGAGTTCCTACAATGAGCAGTTCTTC. Translation gives CASSLRLASSYNEQFF.

This chain connects TRBV20-1 to TRBJ1-2; TRBD1 agrees at 8 bases. The CDR3 is 14 residues long. V was pared by 3 bases and J by 1 base, with 4 bases of the junction left unmatched. CDR1 and CDR2 from the germline V gene are DFQATT and SNEGSKA (reference sequence). CDR3 residues: CSASPGQVNYGYTF. DNA of the CDR3: TGCAGTGCTAGTCCGGGACAGGTTAACTATGGCTACACCTTC.

The chain combines TRBV10-1 with TRBJ2-1; perhaps TRBD2 as D (5 bases). The CDR3 has 16 amino acids. V lost 0 bases and J lost 2, with 11 bases in between. CDR1 WNHNN and CDR2 SYGVQD come from the germline V gene (reference sequence). The CDR3 sequence is CASSESRLSPYNEQFF. Written as DNA, the CDR3 is TGCGCCAGCAGTGAGTCCAGACTATCCCCCTACAATGAGCAGTTCTTC.

The chain recombines TRBV11-3 with TRBJ1-2; TRBD1 aligns across 9 bases. Trimming at V came to 4 bases and at J to 4 bases, leaving 7 bases not matched to a gene. Per the germline V gene, CDR1 is SGHNT and CDR2 is YENEEA. There are 15 residues in the CDR3. The CDR3 nucleotides are TGTGCCAGCAGCTCTTCGGACAGGGGACTCTATGGCTACACCTTC. Translated, it gives CASSSSDRGLYGYTF.

The table lists this clone with a count of one. The rearrangement uses TRBV7-3 and TRBJ2-3; D perhaps matches TRBD2 (6 bases). CDR3 length equals 14 residues. Deletions cut 5 bases from V and 2 bases from J, with 11 bases between. CDR1 SGHTA and CDR2 FQGTGA come from the germline V gene. The CDR3 sequence: CASSLGLHTDTQYF. CDR3 sequence (DNA): TGTGCCAGCAGCCTGGGACTTCACACAGATACGCAGTATTTT.

The chain carries TRBV3-1 (or the pseudogene TRBV3-2) and TRBJ1-2, with TRBD1 matching 8 bases. Germline trimming cut 6 bases from V and 6 bases from J; bases unmatched to any gene: 6. CDR1 LGHDT and CDR2 YNNKEL come from the germline V gene (reference sequence). This CDR3 region has 13 residues. In nucleotides, the CDR3 is TGTGCCAGCAGTACAGAGACAGGGGATGGCTACACCTTC. It codes for CASSTETGDGYTF.

A single count supports this clone. This chain connects TRBV28 to TRBJ1-1, with D tentatively TRBD1 (5 bases). Deletions cut 2 bases from V and 5 bases from J, with 12 bases between. CDR3 size: 14 residues. Germline loops: CDR1 MDHEN, CDR2 SYDVKM. CDR3 sequence reads: CASSLAGGRTEAFF. CDR3 in DNA: TGTGCCAGCAGTTTAGCGGGGGGGAGGACTGAAGCTTTCTTT.

The chain recombines TRBV19 with TRBJ1-2; TRBD1 might be the D (6 bases). Germline loops: CDR1 LNHDA, CDR2 SQIVND (reference sequence). The CDR3 runs to 12 residues. V was clipped by 4 bases and J by 7 bases, with 10 bases between them. Here the CDR3 reads CASSNQGFGYTF. CDR3 in DNA: TGTGCCAGTAGTAATCAGGGGTTTGGCTACACCTTC.

V usage is TRBV6-4 and J usage is TRBJ2-3; 8 nucleotides agree with TRBD2. This CDR3 comprises 15 residues. With 4 bases clipped from V and 6 bases from J, the junction kept 9 bases outside the gene matches. Germline CDR1 and CDR2: MRHNA and SNTAGT. This chain's CDR3 is CASSGEAGDPDTQYF. Here the CDR3 DNA reads TGTGCCAGCAGTGGGGAAGCGGGGGATCCGGATACGCAGTATTTT.

The chain employs TRBV7-8 and TRBJ1-3; D unclear. The germline gives CDR1 SGHVS, CDR2 FQNEAQ. The CDR3 runs to 16 residues. Trimming removed 3 bases from V and 0 bases from J, with 12 bases in between. The CDR3 nucleotides read TGTGCCAGCAGCTTCCTAGGAAGGTTCTCTGGAAACACCATATATTTT. Protein product: CASSFLGRFSGNTIYF. The variable domain in full, completed from reference TRBV7-8 and TRBJ1-3, reads GAGVSQSPRYKVAKRGQDVALRCDPISGHVSLFWYQQALGQGPEFLTYFQNEAQLDKSGLPSDRFFAERPEGSVSTLKIQRTQQEDSAVYLCASSFLGRFSGNTIYFGEGSWLTVV.

The J gene is TRBJ2-3, the V gene TRBV2; D possibly corresponds to TRBD2 (6 bases). CDR1 and CDR2 (germline): SNHLY, FYNNEI. V was cut by 4 bases and J by 6 bases, with 14 bases left in between. The CDR3 is made up of 14 amino acids. CDR3 coding DNA: TGTGCCAGCAGTGGGCTAGCGAGCGCTGATACGCAGTATTTT. Its protein is CASSGLASADTQYF.

J is TRBJ1-1 and V is TRBV7-3; 8 bases line up with TRBD1. Germline V gene lookup returns CDR1 SGHTA and CDR2 FQGTGA. This CDR3 is 14 amino acids long. V gave up 2 bases and J gave up 5 bases; unmatched junction bases: 4. CDR3 sequence reads: CASSLQGARTEAFF. DNA for the CDR3: TGTGCCAGCAGCTTACAGGGGGCGCGGACTGAAGCTTTCTTT.

The V and J genes are TRBV9 and TRBJ2-1; a weak D match, TRBD2 (5 bases). There are 18 residues in the CDR3. Germline V gene data show CDR1 as SGDLS and CDR2 as YYNGEE. V was pared by 4 bases and J by 3 bases, with 23 bases between. CDR3 amino acids: CASSFNMGSRDLYNEQFF. CDR3 coding DNA: TGTGCCAGCAGCTTCAATATGGGGAGTAGGGATCTCTACAATGAGCAGTTCTTC.

The rearrangement joins TRBV23-1 to TRBJ2-7; 11 bases are shared with TRBD1. TRBV23-1 is an open reading frame, and its role is uncertain. Trimming cost V 7 bases and J 3 bases; bases outside gene matches: 5. This CDR3 has 14 residues. CDR3 sequence reads: CASTRTGGVYEQYF. The CDR3 DNA follows: TGCGCCAGCACCCGGACAGGGGGCGTCTACGAGCAGTACTTC.

In this sample, this clone turned up once. The rearrangement joins TRBV5-6 to TRBJ1-3; possibly TRBD1 for D (6 bases). This CDR3 region has 16 residues. In germline, CDR1 is SGHDT, CDR2 YYEEEE. The V and J ends lost 2 bases and 7 bases respectively, with 19 bases between them. CDR3 in amino acids: CASSFFGVRGTNTIYF. In DNA form, the CDR3 reads TGTGCCAGCAGCTTCTTTGGCGTCAGGGGAACGAACACCATATATTTT.

This clone was counted at least ten times. V usage is TRBV20-1 and J usage is TRBJ2-1; the match to TRBD2 covers 9 bases. This CDR3 region has 14 residues. Germline CDR1 DFQATT, CDR2 SNEGSKA (reference sequence). Germline trimming cut 3 bases from V and 5 bases from J; bases unmatched to any gene: 5. For the CDR3, the DNA is TGCAGTGCTAGTAAGTCTAGCGGGAACAATGAGCAGTTCTTC. It is translated as CSASKSSGNNEQFF.

This clone turned up a few times. At one boundary the junction diverges from the germline segment, which might be a read error. The chain has TRBV10-3 and TRBJ2-5, with 7 bases aligning to TRBD2. CDR3 length: 17 amino acids. Germline lookup yields CDR1 ENHRY and CDR2 SYGVKD. The CDR3 sequence is CATSAVSLTREPETQYF. The DNA of the CDR3 is TGTGCCACCAGTGCGGTCTCTTTAACGCGGGAGCCAGAGACCCAGTACTTC.

The J gene is TRBJ1-1, the V gene TRBV19; 8 positions match TRBD1. The CDR3 contains 15 residues. V was pared by 3 bases and J by 1 base, with 4 bases of the junction left unmatched. The germline V gene has CDR1 LNHDA and CDR2 SQIVND (reference sequence). This chain's CDR3 is CASSIPGTGNTEAFF. The CDR3, as DNA: TGTGCCAGTAGTATCCCCGGGACAGGGAACACTGAAGCTTTCTTT.

This clone is medium-sized within its sample. The chain has TRBV11-3 and TRBJ1-2; 7 positions match TRBD1. The germline CDR1 and CDR2 sequences are SGHNT and YENEEA. CDR3 length equals 13 residues. V dropped 5 bases and J dropped 4; count of bases not matched to a gene: 4. The CDR3 sequence is CASSAQGGYGYTF. CDR3 coding DNA: TGTGCCAGCAGCGCCCAGGGGGGCTATGGCTACACCTTC.

J is TRBJ2-3 and V is TRBV12-3 or TRBV12-4; D gene uncertain. The CDR3 totals 13 residues. V was trimmed by 5 bases and J by 6 bases, leaving 12 bases between them. CDR3 loop: CASSSRAADTQYF. The CDR3 DNA sequence: TGTGCCAGCAGTAGCCGTGCGGCGGATACGCAGTATTTT.

The gene calls are TRBV9 and TRBJ2-3; 10 positions agree with TRBD2. The trim removed 6 bases at V and 0 bases at J, leaving 7 bases unmatched. The V gene's germline CDR1 is SGDLS and CDR2 YYNGEE. This CDR3 spans 16 amino acids. The CDR3 region has the DNA TGTGCCAGCACCCGATCTAGCGGGGGTAGCACAGATACGCAGTATTTT. This gives the protein CASTRSSGGSTDTQYF.

This clone turned up a few times. This chain connects TRBV6-5 to TRBJ1-2, with D uncertain. The CDR3 has 14 residues. The V end lost 5 bases, the J end lost 5 bases, and 15 bases lay between the germline ends. Germline V gene lookup returns CDR1 MNHEY and CDR2 SVGAGI. The CDR3 protein is CASSPPAREYGYTF. As DNA, the CDR3 is TGTGCCAGCAGTCCCCCCGCGAGAGAATATGGCTACACCTTC.

The rearrangement links TRBV2 to TRBJ2-7; 12 bases align to TRBD2. The length of the CDR3 is 16 residues. Germline assignment: CDR1 SNHLY and CDR2 FYNNEI. With V trimmed by 6 bases and J by 3 bases, 9 bases remained unmatched. CDR3 bases: TGTGCCAGCAGGGGGGGACTAGCGGGCCAGGGCTACGAGCAGTACTTC. This translates into CASRGGLAGQGYEQYF.

This rearrangement joins TRBV28 to TRBJ1-5; D ambiguous. The CDR3 length is 15 residues. The ends were cut back, 5 bases at V and 6 bases at J, with 17 bases in the middle. Germline V gene lookup returns CDR1 MDHEN and CDR2 SYDVKM. The CDR3 DNA follows: TGTGCCAGCAGTAAGGGCCCCGGGAGAGGTCAGCCCCAGCATTTT. Its protein product is CASSKGPGRGQPQHF.

The gene calls are TRBV11-3 and TRBJ2-3; D may be TRBD1 (5 bases). V was shortened by 5 bases and J by 1 base, with 10 bases between the two germline ends. The CDR3 runs to 14 residues. Germline CDR1 is SGHNT and CDR2 is YENEEA. Here the CDR3 reads CASSARARTDTQYF. Written as DNA, the CDR3 is TGTGCCAGCAGCGCCAGGGCCCGCACAGATACGCAGTATTTT. Full variable domain (remainder filled in from reference TRBV11-3 and TRBJ2-3): EAGVVQSPRYKIIEKKQPVAFWCNPISGHNTLYWYLQNLGQGPELLIRYENEEAVDDSQLPKDRFSAERLKGVDSTLKIQPAELGDSAVYLCASSARARTDTQYFGPGTRLTVL.

The V and J genes are TRBV5-4 and TRBJ1-2; TRBD1 matches 7 bases. The V gene end was trimmed by 4 bases and the J gene end by 5 bases; junction bases not matched to a gene: 11. Germline CDR1 and CDR2: SGHNT and YYREEE (reference sequence). This CDR3 has 15 residues. CDR3 coding DNA: TGTGCCAGCAGCAGATTAGAGGGACAGTCATATGGCTACACCTTC. Translated: CASSRLEGQSYGYTF.